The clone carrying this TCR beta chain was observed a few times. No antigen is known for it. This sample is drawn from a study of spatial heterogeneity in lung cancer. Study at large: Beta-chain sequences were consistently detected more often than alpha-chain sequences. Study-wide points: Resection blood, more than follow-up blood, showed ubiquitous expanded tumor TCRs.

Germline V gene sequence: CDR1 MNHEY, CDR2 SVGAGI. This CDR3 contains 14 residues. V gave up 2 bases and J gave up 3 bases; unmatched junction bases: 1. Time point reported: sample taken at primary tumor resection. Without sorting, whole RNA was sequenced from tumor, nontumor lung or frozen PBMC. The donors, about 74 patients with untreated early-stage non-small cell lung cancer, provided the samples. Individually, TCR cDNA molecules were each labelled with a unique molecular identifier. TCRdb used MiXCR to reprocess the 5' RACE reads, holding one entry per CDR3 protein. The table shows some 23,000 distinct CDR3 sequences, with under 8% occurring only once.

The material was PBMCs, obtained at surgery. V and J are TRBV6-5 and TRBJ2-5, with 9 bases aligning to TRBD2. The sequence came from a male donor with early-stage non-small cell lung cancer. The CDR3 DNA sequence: TGTGCCAGCAGTTACGGACTAGCGAAAGAGACCCAGTACTTC. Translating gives CASSYGLAKETQYF.